These T cell receptor beta chains were read from a single sample in a study of T cell responses to AZD1222 COVID-19 vaccine. The table came from immunoSEQ multiplex PCR; TCRdb's copy has only in-frame clones and leaves some out. The sample consists of 120,000 or so clones, 70% to 85% of them appearing once. Source: peripheral blood, taken 28 days after the second AZD1222 dose. These receptors all stem from an adult who received the AZD1222 COVID-19 vaccine. CDR3s include the opening cysteine and the closing phenylalanine or tryptophan. Each record gives: J gene, V gene, CDR3 length, clone size, D gene, CDR3 DNA, CDR3 protein. D genes are given only for firm matches. The size of a clone is reported for some rows only, either as once, few or many, or as a class for expanded clones.

J gene: TRBJ2-7
V gene: TRBV20-1
CDR3 length: 13
clone size: .
D gene: .
CDR3 DNA: TGCAGTGCTAGTGTTCCCCCCTACTACGAGCAGTACTTC
CDR3 protein: CSASVPPYYEQYF

J gene: TRBJ1-4
V gene: TRBV5-6
CDR3 length: 14
clone size: .
D gene: .
CDR3 DNA: TGTGCCAGCAGCTTGGGACCGGCCGACGAAAAACTGTTTTTT
CDR3 protein: CASSLGPADEKLFF

J gene: TRBJ2-1
V gene: TRBV10-1
CDR3 length: 16
clone size: few
D gene: TRBD2
CDR3 DNA: TGCGCCAGCAGTGAAGGCTCCCGGACTAGCGATACTGAGCAGTTCTTC
CDR3 protein: CASSEGSRTSDTEQFF

J gene: TRBJ1-4
V gene: TRBV5-1
CDR3 length: 16
clone size: .
D gene: TRBD1
CDR3 DNA: TGCGCCAGCAGCTTGATCGAAGGGGCAGCAGGGGGAAATCTGTTTTTT
CDR3 protein: CASSLIEGAAGGNLFF

J gene: TRBJ2-2
V gene: TRBV5-1
CDR3 length: 13
clone size: .
D gene: .
CDR3 DNA: TGCGCCAGCAGCTTGGGTGACACCGGGGAGCTGTTTTTT
CDR3 protein: CASSLGDTGELFF

J gene: TRBJ2-1
V gene: TRBV7-2
CDR3 length: 13
clone size: .
D gene: .
CDR3 DNA: TGTGCCAGCAGCTTTAGGGGAGTCAATGAGCAGTTCTTC
CDR3 protein: CASSFRGVNEQFF

J gene: TRBJ1-2
V gene: TRBV2
CDR3 length: 13
clone size: .
D gene: .
CDR3 DNA: TGTGCCAGCAGTGATGGGGCGCGCTATGGCTACACCTTC
CDR3 protein: CASSDGARYGYTF

J gene: TRBJ1-4
V gene: TRBV7-3
CDR3 length: 16
clone size: .
D gene: .
CDR3 DNA: TGTGCCAGCAGCACCATCCCAGGGGCAACTCATGAAAAACTGTTTTTT
CDR3 protein: CASSTIPGATHEKLFF

J gene: TRBJ2-3
V gene: TRBV14
CDR3 length: 13
clone size: .
D gene: .
CDR3 DNA: TGTGCCAGCAGCCAAGCAGGGATACGTACGCAGTATTTT
CDR3 protein: CASSQAGIRTQYF

J gene: TRBJ1-1
V gene: TRBV7-9
CDR3 length: 16
clone size: .
D gene: .
CDR3 DNA: TGTGCCAGCAGCGACACCATAGGTGTTGAGGTCACTGAAGCTTTCTTT
CDR3 protein: CASSDTIGVEVTEAFF

J gene: TRBJ1-2
V gene: TRBV7-8
CDR3 length: 13
clone size: .
D gene: .
CDR3 DNA: TGTGCCAGCAGCTTATCCGGGGTGTATGGCTACACCTTC
CDR3 protein: CASSLSGVYGYTF

J gene: TRBJ1-2
V gene: TRBV9
CDR3 length: 13
clone size: .
D gene: .
CDR3 DNA: TGTGCCAGCAGCGTAGACCTCCAAAATGGCTACACCTTC
CDR3 protein: CASSVDLQNGYTF

J gene: TRBJ2-7
V gene: TRBV7-2
CDR3 length: 15
clone size: .
D gene: .
CDR3 DNA: TGTGCCAGCAGCTTAGCCCAACCCTCTTTGGATGGGCAGTACTTC
CDR3 protein: CASSLAQPSLDGQYF

J gene: TRBJ2-7
V gene: TRBV7-2
CDR3 length: 13
clone size: .
D gene: TRBD1
CDR3 DNA: TGTGCCAGCAGCTTAGAAGGGACAGGCGAGCAGTACTTC
CDR3 protein: CASSLEGTGEQYF

J gene: TRBJ1-2
V gene: TRBV9
CDR3 length: 17
clone size: .
D gene: .
CDR3 DNA: TGTGCCAGCAGCGTATCCATGGAGGTTGTTGCGGGGGATGGCTACACCTTC
CDR3 protein: CASSVSMEVVAGDGYTF

J gene: TRBJ1-2
V gene: TRBV28
CDR3 length: 11
clone size: .
D gene: .
CDR3 DNA: TGTGCCAGCAGTTTAAGCTATGGCTACACCTTC
CDR3 protein: CASSLSYGYTF

J gene: TRBJ2-2
V gene: TRBV11-3
CDR3 length: 15
clone size: .
D gene: .
CDR3 DNA: TGTGCCAGCAGCTACGGGACTCAGGGCACCGGGGAGCTGTTTTTT
CDR3 protein: CASSYGTQGTGELFF

J gene: TRBJ1-2
V gene: TRBV18
CDR3 length: 15
clone size: few
D gene: .
CDR3 DNA: TGTGCCAGCTCACCACCTAATCGGGACGGCTATGGCTACACCTTC
CDR3 protein: CASSPPNRDGYGYTF

J gene: TRBJ2-2
V gene: TRBV9
CDR3 length: 17
clone size: .
D gene: TRBD1
CDR3 DNA: TGTGCCAGCAGCGTAGGTCGGACAGGGACCAACACCGGGGAGCTGTTTTTT
CDR3 protein: CASSVGRTGTNTGELFF

J gene: TRBJ1-1
V gene: TRBV3-1/TRBV3-2
CDR3 length: 13
clone size: once
D gene: .
CDR3 DNA: TGTGCCAGCAGCCAACTGGCTATCACTGAAGCTTTCTTT
CDR3 protein: CASSQLAITEAFF

J gene: TRBJ1-6
V gene: TRBV5-1
CDR3 length: 13
clone size: .
D gene: .
CDR3 DNA: TGCGCCAGCAGCTTTGGTATGGACTCACCCCTCCACTTT
CDR3 protein: CASSFGMDSPLHF

J gene: TRBJ2-2
V gene: TRBV6-5
CDR3 length: 11
clone size: .
D gene: .
CDR3 DNA: TGTGCCAGCAGTTACGCCGGGGAGCTGTTTTTT
CDR3 protein: CASSYAGELFF

J gene: TRBJ2-2
V gene: TRBV24-1
CDR3 length: 16
clone size: once
D gene: .
CDR3 DNA: TGTGCCACCAGTGACTTGGACAAATTAGGGGCCGGGGAGCTGTTTTTT
CDR3 protein: CATSDLDKLGAGELFF

J gene: TRBJ2-1
V gene: TRBV5-8
CDR3 length: 15
clone size: .
D gene: .
CDR3 DNA: TGTGCCAGCAGCTTGCGAGGGGGAGCCTACAATGAGCAGTTCTTC
CDR3 protein: CASSLRGGAYNEQFF

J gene: TRBJ1-1
V gene: TRBV2
CDR3 length: 12
clone size: .
D gene: .
CDR3 DNA: TGTGCCAGCAGTGCATGGAACACTGAAGCTTTCTTT
CDR3 protein: CASSAWNTEAFF

J gene: TRBJ1-5
V gene: TRBV28
CDR3 length: 15
clone size: .
D gene: TRBD1
CDR3 DNA: TGTGCCAGCAGCCTGACAGGGCGGCGCAATCAGCCCCAGCATTTT
CDR3 protein: CASSLTGRRNQPQHF

J gene: TRBJ2-1
V gene: TRBV28
CDR3 length: 15
clone size: .
D gene: .
CDR3 DNA: TGTGCCAGCAGTTTACCCCGGACAACCTACAATGAGCAGTTCTTC
CDR3 protein: CASSLPRTTYNEQFF

J gene: TRBJ2-5
V gene: TRBV29-1
CDR3 length: 13
clone size: .
D gene: TRBD2
CDR3 DNA: TGCAGCGTTTCGGCGGGGGGAGGGGAGACCCAGTACTTC
CDR3 protein: CSVSAGGGETQYF

J gene: TRBJ2-3
V gene: TRBV9
CDR3 length: 15
clone size: .
D gene: TRBD1
CDR3 DNA: TGTGCCAGCACCCGAGGACAGGGGAGAGCAGATACGCAGTATTTT
CDR3 protein: CASTRGQGRADTQYF